This T cell receptor beta chain was captured in a study of patients and donors after allogeneic stem cell transplantation. This clonotype was counted a few times. TCRdb reprocessed the RT-PCR reads with MiXCR, giving one entry per CDR3 protein. The sample holds 410,000 or so distinct CDR3 sequences, under 20% seen once. CDR3 size: 12 residues. V was pared by 1 base and J by 2 bases, with 6 bases between. Germline values: CDR1 DFQATT, CDR2 SNEGSKA (reference sequence). The origin of this receptor is a human donor who was either an allogeneic HSCT recipient or a stem cell or donor lymphocyte infusion donor (not recorded which). It is not recorded whose cells these are; they may come from a transplant donor. The sequenced sample consisted of blood, either unsorted or a sorted T cell fraction (not recorded which). The V call is TRBV20-1, the J call TRBJ2-7; D ambiguous. CDR3 region: CSARVPAYEQYF. CDR3 nucleotides: TGCAGTGCTAGAGTCCCGGCCTACGAGCAGTACTTC.